This paragraph covers one T cell receptor beta chain sequence. What antigen it recognizes has not been identified. Base-call qualities are not available, and no considerably larger clone is one nucleotide away. This sample was taken from a study of blood T cell repertoires in COVID-19 (TCRdb year 2020). Study-wide context: Collaborator samples came from the United States, Italy and Spain and covered acute and convalescent phases of COVID-19. The material from the prospective study consisted of cDNA or gDNA derived from T cells, B-cell-depleted T cells, or PBMCs. Subjects who had been exposed to COVID-19, were actively infected with it, or had recovered from it provided the deeply sampled blood TCRbeta repertoires that made up the dataset. The repertoires were released in a freely available public database meant as a resource for research on the immune response to SARS-CoV-2. The samples were drawn from the first 160 participants of the ongoing ImmuneRACE study and from under 1,500 subjects provided by 6 global collaborators. Nearly every sample came with metadata listing a de-identified subject ID, COVID-19 status, age in years and sex. Where HLA class I and class II types were available, the types were taken from metadata supplied by the sample provider, not from assay-based typing.

What the work shows at the level of the full study, not this receptor alone: Clinical and demographic metadata were provided uncurated, with the amount varying by source and participant.

The immunoSEQ Assay, a bias-controlled multiplex PCR, was used to amplify TCRbeta CDR3 regions from genomic DNA. Under the source paper's analysis protocol: Within the assay, amplification of reference gene primers was used to estimate how many nucleated cells each sample contained. To quantify the absolute abundance of each unique TCRbeta CDR3 rearrangement, sequence reads were collapsed and filtered. For each sample, productive Simpson clonality was calculated by taking the square root of Simpson's diversity index across productive rearrangements. Here the immuneACCESS table is served through TCRdb, limited to in-frame sequences with V and J called. Missing clones are a known gap in these copies; in checked studies unresolved V genes cover under half, and the rest lacks a known reason. Clone size and V and J calls were adopted from that table, with D and trimming inferred from the DNA. This sample holds over 120,000 clones; 87% were observed only once. 8.6% of the sample lies in the top ten.

Each collaborating institution followed its own protocols to collect whole blood in K2EDTA tubes. For TCRbeta analysis, collaborators shipped samples in one of three forms: frozen whole blood, isolated PBMCs, or DNA extracted from either of those sample types. V sheds 6 bases and J sheds 10 bases, leaving 19 bases between their ends. The germline V gene supplies CDR1 SGHTA and CDR2 FQGNSA. The CDR3 contains 15 residues, cysteine and phenylalanine counted. Just CDR3 DNA is preserved here, 45 bases in frame from base 1. The clonotype was recovered from a woman between 45 and 65 years old with active or convalescent COVID-19. This chain is built from TRBV7-2 and TRBJ1-6, with TRBD1 tentatively as D gene (6 bases match). Sequenced input: peripheral blood. The DNA sequence follows: TGTGCCAGCAGTACAGTGCAGGGGTCTCCCTCACCCCTCCACTTT. Its protein is CASSTVQGSPSPLHF. Beyond the CDR3, the reference TRBV7-2 and TRBJ1-6 genes provide the residues; the full variable domain reads: GAGVSQSPSNKVTEKGKDVELRCDPISGHTALYWYRQSLGQGLEFLIYFQGNSAPDKSGLPSDRFSAERTGGSVSTLTIQRTQQEDSAVYLCASSTVQGSPSPLHFGNGTRLTVT.